This T cell receptor beta chain comes out of a study (dated by TCRdb to 2021 to 2024). The research as a whole found: Further investigation, including longitudinal sampling and assessment of a control group, is stated by the authors to be required.

TCR beta chain repertoires were profiled by survey-level sequencing on the immunoSEQ platform. The published analysis was carried out like this. CDR3 amino acid length spectratypes and V-J pairing frequencies were compared, and repertoire diversity was measured with the inverse Simpson index. To annotate clonotypes specific to SARS-CoV-2, CMV, influenza A and EBV, TCR beta CDR3 sequences were compared against VDJdb. This immuneACCESS table, as held by TCRdb, lists in-frame sequences with V and J called but not all clones. Of the missing ones, under half trace to an unresolved V gene in checked studies; the others have no known cause. Clone size and V and J calls were adopted from that table, with D and trimming inferred from the DNA. This sample is represented by 40,000 to 55,000 clones; 85% to 95% of them were singletons. The ten largest clones represent about 10% of the sample. In the case of this clone: It has no known antigen specificity. Base qualities are missing; no much larger clone stands one base away.

For TCR beta sequencing, genomic DNA was taken from unsorted PBMCs, and those PBMCs had been isolated from peripheral blood. This sequence was found in a middle-aged man with rheumatoid arthritis. Sequenced: PBMCs.

Here is the DNA: TGTGCCAGCAGCTTAGCAGGACAGGGAAATTCACCCCTCCACTTT. The resulting protein is CASSLAGQGNSPLHF. The chain uses TRBV7-2 and TRBJ1-6; 8 middle bases align to TRBD1. As encoded in the germline V gene, CDR1 is SGHTA while CDR2 is FQGNSA. The CDR3 holds 15 amino acids from the cysteine to the phenylalanine. The entry retains the CDR3 DNA only, 45 bases that are in frame from base 1. Trimming takes 0 bases off V and 7 bases off J; junction bases not matched to a gene: 2.